The 5 T cell receptor beta chains listed next were all sequenced from one sample in a study of patients and donors after allogeneic stem cell transplantation. MiXCR, run by TCRdb on the RT-PCR reads, gives a single entry per CDR3 protein. This repertoire shows 800,000 to 1,000,000 distinct CDR3 sequences, about a sixth found once; its top ten account for 5% to 7.5%. The source material was blood, either unsorted or a sorted T cell fraction (not recorded which). The receptors come from a human donor who was either an allogeneic HSCT recipient or a stem cell or donor lymphocyte infusion donor (not recorded which). It is not recorded whose cells these are; they may come from a transplant donor.

This clonotype was counted a few times. V usage is TRBV24-1 and J usage is TRBJ2-1, with D maybe TRBD2 (7 bases). Trimming removed 9 bases from V and 8 bases from J, with 25 bases in between. Germline CDR1 reads KGHDR; CDR2 reads SFDVKD. The CDR3 sequence is 16 residues long. CDR3 in amino acids: CATAASGGGYIHEQFF. The CDR3 nucleotides are TGTGCCACCGCAGCGTCTGGCGGGGGCTATATACATGAGCAGTTCTTC.

The chain employs TRBV7-9 and TRBJ2-2, with 7 bases that match TRBD1. CDR1 is SEHNR and CDR2 is FQNEAQ in the germline V gene (reference sequence). V dropped 5 bases and J dropped 5; count of bases not matched to a gene: 14. This CDR3 contains 17 residues. The CDR3 bases are TGTGCCAGCAGCACCCTAACAGGGGAAGTGGGGACCGGGGAGCTGTTTTTT. It translates to CASSTLTGEVGTGELFF.

The genes are TRBV20-1 and TRBJ2-3; 11 nucleotides agree with TRBD2. CDR1 and CDR2 (germline): DFQATT, SNEGSKA (reference sequence). This CDR3 has 16 amino acids. V gave up 3 bases and J gave up 1 base; unmatched junction bases: 6. The CDR3 here is CSARGDSGGGTDTQYF. The DNA of the CDR3 is TGCAGTGCTAGGGGTGATAGCGGGGGGGGCACAGATACGCAGTATTTT.

This clonotype was found a few times. The chain links TRBV11-1 to TRBJ2-6, with 8 bases lining up with TRBD1. The ends lost 4 bases at V and 0 bases at J; junction bases unmatched: 5. CDR3 length: 17 amino acids. The germline V gene encodes CDR1 SGHAT and CDR2 FQDESV (reference sequence). The CDR3 DNA sequence: TGTGCCAGCAGCTGGGGACAGGATTTCTCTGGGGCCAACGTCCTGACTTTC. Protein product: CASSWGQDFSGANVLTF.

This clonotype came up a few times. The junction differs from germline at one of its ends, possibly a read error. The chain has TRBV7-9 and TRBJ1-2, with no clear D. In germline, CDR1 is SEHNR, CDR2 FQNEAQ (reference sequence). The CDR3 totals 14 residues. CDR3 residues: CASSLGSTKYGYTF. In nucleotides, the CDR3 is TGTGCCAGCAGCTTAGGGAGCACTAAATATGGCTACACCTTC.